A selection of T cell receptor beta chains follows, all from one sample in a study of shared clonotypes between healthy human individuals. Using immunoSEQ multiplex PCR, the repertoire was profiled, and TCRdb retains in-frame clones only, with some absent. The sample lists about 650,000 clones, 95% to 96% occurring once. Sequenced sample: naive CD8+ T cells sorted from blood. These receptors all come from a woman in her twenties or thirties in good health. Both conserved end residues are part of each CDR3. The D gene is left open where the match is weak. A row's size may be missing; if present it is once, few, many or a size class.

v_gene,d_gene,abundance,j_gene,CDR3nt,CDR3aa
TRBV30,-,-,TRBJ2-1,TGTGCCTGGAGTATCATGGGGTCCTACAATGAGCAGTTCTTC,CAWSIMGSYNEQFF
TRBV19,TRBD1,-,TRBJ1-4,TGTGCCAGTAGTGGCCAGGGGGCGTATGAAAAACTGTTTTTT,CASSGQGAYEKLFF
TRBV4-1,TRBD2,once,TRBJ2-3,TGCGCCAGCAGCCGGGCTCTAGCGGGAGAGGATACGCAGTATTTT,CASSRALAGEDTQYF
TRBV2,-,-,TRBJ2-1,TGTGCCAGCAGTGAATCACTATCCTATACCTCATACAATGAGCAGTTCTTC,CASSESLSYTSYNEQFF
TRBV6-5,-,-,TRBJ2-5,TGTGCCAGCAGCGGAATGGAGACCCAGTACTTC,CASSGMETQYF
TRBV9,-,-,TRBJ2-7,TGTGCCAGCACCGTCGGGGCCGGCTCCTACGAGCAGTACTTC,CASTVGAGSYEQYF
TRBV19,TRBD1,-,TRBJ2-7,TGTGCCAGTAGTATAGGTCCGGGACAGGGCTACGAGCAGTACTTC,CASSIGPGQGYEQYF
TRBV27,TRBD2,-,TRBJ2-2,TGTGCCAGCAGGTTCCTTAGCGGGTGGGACACCGGGGAGCTGTTTTTT,CASRFLSGWDTGELFF
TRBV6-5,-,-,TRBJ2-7,TGTGCCAGCAGGGACTCGCACGAGCAGTACTTC,CASRDSHEQYF
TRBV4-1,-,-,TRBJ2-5,TGCGCCAGCAGCCAAGATCAAGGGGGACAAGAGACCCAGTACTTC,CASSQDQGGQETQYF
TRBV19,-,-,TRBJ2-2,TGTGCCAGTTTCGGACAGCCATTAACCGGGGAGCTGTTTTTT,CASFGQPLTGELFF
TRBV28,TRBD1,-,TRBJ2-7,TGTGCCACACGCTTAGGACAGGACCACTACGAGCAGTACTTC,CATRLGQDHYEQYF
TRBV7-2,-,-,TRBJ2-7,TGTGCCAGCAGCTTCGCGGGCAGCAACTACGAGCAGTACTTC,CASSFAGSNYEQYF
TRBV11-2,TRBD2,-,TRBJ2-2,TGTGCCAGCAGCTCCCCGGGACTAGGGAGGGGGATCGGGGAGCTGTTTTTT,CASSSPGLGRGIGELFF
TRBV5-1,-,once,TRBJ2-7,TGCGCCAGCAGCGCAAATCTAGCGAAGTACGAGCAGTACTTC,CASSANLAKYEQYF
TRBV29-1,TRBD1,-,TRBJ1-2,TGCAGCGTTGGGACAGGGGATGGCTACACCTTC,CSVGTGDGYTF
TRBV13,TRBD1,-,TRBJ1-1,TGTGCCAGCAGCTCCGGGACAGCGAACACTGAAGCTTTCTTT,CASSSGTANTEAFF
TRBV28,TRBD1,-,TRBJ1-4,TGTGCCAGCAGTTCACAAACGCGGGACAGAAGCGAAAAACTGTTTTTT,CASSSQTRDRSEKLFF
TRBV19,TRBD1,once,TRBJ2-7,TGTGCCAGTAGTATCGGGACAGGGGAGGACGAGCAGTACTTC,CASSIGTGEDEQYF
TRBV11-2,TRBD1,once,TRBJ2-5,TGTGCCAGCAGCCCGTGGGACAGGCGGGAGACCCAGTACTTC,CASSPWDRRETQYF
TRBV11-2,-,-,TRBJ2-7,TGTGCCAGCAGCTCACCCTACGAGCAGTACTTC,CASSSPYEQYF
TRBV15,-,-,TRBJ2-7,TGTGCCACCAGCAAGGGACGACAGGTCAGCTACGAGCAGTACTTC,CATSKGRQVSYEQYF
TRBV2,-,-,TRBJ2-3,TGTGCCAGCAGTGTAGGGGACACAGATACGCAGTATTTT,CASSVGDTDTQYF
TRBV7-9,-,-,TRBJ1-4,TGTGCCGGGGCCACGGGGTCTGAAAAACTGTTTTTT,CAGATGSEKLFF
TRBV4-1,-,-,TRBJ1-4,TGCGCCAGCAGCCAAGAAGGTGAAAAACTGTTTTTT,CASSQEGEKLFF
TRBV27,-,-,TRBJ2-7,TGTGCCAGCAGCCCACTAGTGCCGGTCCACGAGCAGTACTTC,CASSPLVPVHEQYF
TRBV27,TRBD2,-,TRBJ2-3,TGTGCCAGCAGTGATGAGCGGGAGGCGACAGATACGCAGTATTTT,CASSDEREATDTQYF
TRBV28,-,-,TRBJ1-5,TGTGCCAGCAGTTTAAGGTATAGCAATCAGCCCCAGCATTTT,CASSLRYSNQPQHF
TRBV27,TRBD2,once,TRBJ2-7,TGTGCCAGCAGTTCCCTCCTAGCGGGACCCTACGAGCAGTACTTC,CASSSLLAGPYEQYF
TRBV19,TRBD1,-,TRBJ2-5,TGTGCCAGTAGTATCCGAGACAGGGGAGAAGAGCAGTACTTC,CASSIRDRGEEQYF
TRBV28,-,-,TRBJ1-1,TGTGCCAGCAGCCCGGGCTTCACCCGGGTGAACACTGAAGCTTTCTTT,CASSPGFTRVNTEAFF
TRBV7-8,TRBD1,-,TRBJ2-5,TGTGCCGGAAGGGACAGGGGGCCGGGGGAGACCCAGTACTTC,CAGRDRGPGETQYF
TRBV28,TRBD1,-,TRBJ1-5,TGTGCCAGCACCACGGGGGTGCCCAGGGGGTTCAATCAGCCCCAGCATTTT,CASTTGVPRGFNQPQHF
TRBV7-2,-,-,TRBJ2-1,TGTGCCAGCAGCGTCCTCGGGGCGAACAATGAGCAGTTCTTC,CASSVLGANNEQFF
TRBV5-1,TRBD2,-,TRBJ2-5,TGCGCCAGCAGCTTTCTAGCGGGAGGGATGATAGGGCAAGAGACCCAGTACTTC,CASSFLAGGMIGQETQYF
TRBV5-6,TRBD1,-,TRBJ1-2,TGTGCCAGCAGCGCAACAGGGGCGGGCTATGGCTACACCTTC,CASSATGAGYGYTF
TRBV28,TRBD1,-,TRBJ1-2,TGTGCCAGCAGTCCGCAAGACAGGGTCTATGGCTACACCTTC,CASSPQDRVYGYTF
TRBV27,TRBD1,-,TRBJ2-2,TGTGCCAGCAGTTTGGGACAGGGGATCGGGGAGCTGTTTTTT,CASSLGQGIGELFF
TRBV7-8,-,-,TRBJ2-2,TGTGCCAGCAGCTTAGGTGGTCTTAGCACCGGGGAGCTGTTTTTT,CASSLGGLSTGELFF
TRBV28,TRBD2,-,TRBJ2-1,TGTGCCAGCAGTTCCCAAGCGGGGGGGCGCAATGAGCAGTTCTTC,CASSSQAGGRNEQFF
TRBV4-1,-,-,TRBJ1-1,TGCGCCAGCAGCCAAGCCGGGGGAGCTTTTTTTACTGAAGCTTTCTTT,CASSQAGGAFFTEAFF
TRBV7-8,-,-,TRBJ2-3,TGTGCCAGCAGCTTAATCACAGATACGCAGTATTTT,CASSLITDTQYF
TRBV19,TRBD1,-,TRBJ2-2,TGTGCCAGTAGTCCGGGACAGGGGATTGCCGGGGAGCTGTTTTTT,CASSPGQGIAGELFF
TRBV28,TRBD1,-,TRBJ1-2,TGTGCCAGCAGTCTACAGGGGGTCTCGGAGGGCTACACCTTC,CASSLQGVSEGYTF
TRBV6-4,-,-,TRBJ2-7,TGTGCCAGCAGCCCCTTGGGAGGGGGAGGAGAGCAGTACTTC,CASSPLGGGGEQYF
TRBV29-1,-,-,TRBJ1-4,TGCAGCGGTAACGGACCCCAAAATGAAAAACTGTTTTTT,CSGNGPQNEKLFF
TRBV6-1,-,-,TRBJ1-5,TGTGCCAGCAGTGAAGGGTCGTTTATGGATAATCAGCCCCAGCATTTT,CASSEGSFMDNQPQHF